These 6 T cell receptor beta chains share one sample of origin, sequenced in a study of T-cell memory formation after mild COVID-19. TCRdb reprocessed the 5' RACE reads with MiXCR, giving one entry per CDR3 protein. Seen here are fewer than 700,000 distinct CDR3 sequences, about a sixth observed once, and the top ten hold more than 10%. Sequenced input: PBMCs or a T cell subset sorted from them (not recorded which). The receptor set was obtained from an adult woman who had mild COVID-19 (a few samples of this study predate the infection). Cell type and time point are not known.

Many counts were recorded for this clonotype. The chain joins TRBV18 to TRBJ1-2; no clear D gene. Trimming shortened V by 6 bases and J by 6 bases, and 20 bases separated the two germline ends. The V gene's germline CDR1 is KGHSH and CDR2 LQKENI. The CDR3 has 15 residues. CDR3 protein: CASSPSTIPRDGYTF. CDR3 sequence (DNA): TGTGCCAGCTCCCCCAGCACTATTCCGAGGGATGGCTACACCTTC.

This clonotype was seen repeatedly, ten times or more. The CDR3 nucleotides are TGTGCCAGCAGCTCCGGACAGGGTGGGACAGATACGCAGTATTTT. It codes for CASSSGQGGTDTQYF. The chain combines TRBV12-3 or TRBV12-4 with TRBJ2-3; 8 nucleotides line up with TRBD1. J lost 3 bases, V lost 6 bases, and 8 bases had no gene match. The CDR3 sequence is 15 residues long.

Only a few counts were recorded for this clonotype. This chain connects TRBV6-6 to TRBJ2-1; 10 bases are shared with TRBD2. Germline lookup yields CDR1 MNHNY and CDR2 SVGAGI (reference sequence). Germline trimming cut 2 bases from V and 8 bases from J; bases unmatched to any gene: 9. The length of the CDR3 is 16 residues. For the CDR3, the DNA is TGTGCCAGCAGTTACGCCACTAGCGGGGTGTCACATGAGCAGTTCTTC. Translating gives CASSYATSGVSHEQFF.

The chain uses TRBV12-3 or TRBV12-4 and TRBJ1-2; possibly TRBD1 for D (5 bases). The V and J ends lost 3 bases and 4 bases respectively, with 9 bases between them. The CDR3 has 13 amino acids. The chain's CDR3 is CASSFPGTYGYTF. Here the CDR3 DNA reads TGTGCCAGCAGTTTCCCAGGGACCTATGGCTACACCTTC.

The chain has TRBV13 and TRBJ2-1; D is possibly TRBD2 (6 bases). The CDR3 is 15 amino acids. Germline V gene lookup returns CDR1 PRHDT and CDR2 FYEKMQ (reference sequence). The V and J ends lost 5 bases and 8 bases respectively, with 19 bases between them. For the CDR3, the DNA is TGTGCCAGCAGCGCACGGCGGGACGCGATGGATGAGCAGTTCTTC. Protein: CASSARRDAMDEQFF.

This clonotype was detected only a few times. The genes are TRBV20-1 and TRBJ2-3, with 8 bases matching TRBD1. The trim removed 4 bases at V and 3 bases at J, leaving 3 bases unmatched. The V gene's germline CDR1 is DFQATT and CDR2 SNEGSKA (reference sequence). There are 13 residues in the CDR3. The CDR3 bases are TGCAGTGCTACAGGGGGCAGGACAGATACGCAGTATTTT. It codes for CSATGGRTDTQYF.